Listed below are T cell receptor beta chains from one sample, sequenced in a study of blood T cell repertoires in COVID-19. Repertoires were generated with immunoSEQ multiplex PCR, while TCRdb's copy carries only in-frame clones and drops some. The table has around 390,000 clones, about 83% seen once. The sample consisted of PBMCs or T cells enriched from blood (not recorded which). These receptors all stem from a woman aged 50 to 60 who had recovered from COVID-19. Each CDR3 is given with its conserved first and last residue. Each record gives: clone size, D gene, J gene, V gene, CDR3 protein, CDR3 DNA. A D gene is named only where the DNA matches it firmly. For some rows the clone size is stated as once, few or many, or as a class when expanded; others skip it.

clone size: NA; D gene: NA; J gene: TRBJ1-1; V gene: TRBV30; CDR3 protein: CAWQYYLTEAFF; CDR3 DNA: TGTGCCTGGCAGTACTACCTCACTGAAGCTTTCTTT
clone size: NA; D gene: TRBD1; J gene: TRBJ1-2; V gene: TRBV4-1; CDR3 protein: CASSQLNRGRGYTF; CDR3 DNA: TGCGCCAGCAGCCAACTTAACAGGGGTCGGGGCTACACCTTC
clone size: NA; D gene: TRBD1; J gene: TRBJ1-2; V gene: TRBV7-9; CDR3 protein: CASSSQGILDNYGYTF; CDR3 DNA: TGTGCCAGCAGCTCACAGGGGATACTGGATAACTATGGCTACACCTTC
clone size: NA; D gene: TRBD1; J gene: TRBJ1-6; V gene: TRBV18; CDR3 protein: CASSPSPGQGIYNSPLHF; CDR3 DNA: TGTGCCAGCTCACCATCTCCGGGACAGGGCATTTATAATTCACCCCTCCACTTT
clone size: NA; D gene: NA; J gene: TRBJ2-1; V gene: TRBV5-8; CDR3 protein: CASSLGTSSYNEQFF; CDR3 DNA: TGTGCCAGCAGCTTGGGCACGAGCTCCTACAATGAGCAGTTCTTC
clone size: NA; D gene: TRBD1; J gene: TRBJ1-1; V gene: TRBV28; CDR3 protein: CASTPSQGARNTEAFF; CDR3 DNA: TGTGCCAGCACGCCTTCACAGGGGGCAAGAAACACTGAAGCTTTCTTT
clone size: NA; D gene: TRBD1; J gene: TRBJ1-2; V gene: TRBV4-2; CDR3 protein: CASSQEGQDSYGYTF; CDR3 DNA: TGTGCCAGCAGCCAAGAGGGACAGGACAGCTATGGCTACACCTTC
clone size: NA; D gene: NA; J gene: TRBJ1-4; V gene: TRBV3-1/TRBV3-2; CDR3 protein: CASSQSRAQEKLFF; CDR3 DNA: TGTGCCAGCAGCCAATCCAGGGCCCAGGAAAAACTGTTTTTT
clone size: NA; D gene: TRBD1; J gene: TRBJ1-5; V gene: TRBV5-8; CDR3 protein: CASSLGGTGAPMQHF; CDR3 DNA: TGTGCCAGCAGCTTGGGGGGGACAGGGGCCCCGATGCAGCATTTT
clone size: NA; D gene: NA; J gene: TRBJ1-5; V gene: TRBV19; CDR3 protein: CASSGRGNSNQPQHF; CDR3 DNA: TGTGCCAGTAGCGGCAGGGGCAATAGCAATCAGCCCCAGCATTTT
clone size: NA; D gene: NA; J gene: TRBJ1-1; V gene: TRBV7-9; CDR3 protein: CASSPGRQLGTEAFF; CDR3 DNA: TGTGCCAGCAGCCCCGGCCGACAGTTGGGTACTGAAGCTTTCTTT
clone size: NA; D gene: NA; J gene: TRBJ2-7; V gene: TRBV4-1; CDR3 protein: CASSQDEGGYEQYF; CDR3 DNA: TGCGCCAGCAGCCAAGATGAGGGTGGCTACGAGCAGTACTTC
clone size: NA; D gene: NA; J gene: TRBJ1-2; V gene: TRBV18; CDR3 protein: CASSPPNSGYTF; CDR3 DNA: TGTGCCAGCTCACCACCTAATAGTGGCTACACCTTC
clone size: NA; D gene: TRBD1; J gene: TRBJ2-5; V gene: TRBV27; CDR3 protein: CASRLTGQGHWETQYF; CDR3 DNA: TGTGCCAGCAGACTGACGGGACAGGGACATTGGGAGACCCAGTACTTC
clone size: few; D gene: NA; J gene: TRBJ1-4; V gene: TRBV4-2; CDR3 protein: CASSQEGTSGATNEKLFF; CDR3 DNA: TGTGCCAGCAGCCAAGAAGGGACCTCGGGGGCAACTAATGAAAAACTGTTTTTT
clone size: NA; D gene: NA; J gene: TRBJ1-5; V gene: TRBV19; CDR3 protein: CASTRGQGAQPQHF; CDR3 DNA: TGTGCCAGTACAAGGGGACAAGGGGCCCAGCCCCAGCATTTT